These T cell receptor beta chains were read from a single sample in a study of T cell repertoires in cytomegalovirus infection. Their antigens are not known. MiXCR, applied by TCRdb to the reads, yields one record per CDR3 protein. The table has some 920,000 distinct CDR3 sequences, about 33% seen once. The input for sequencing was cultured CD8+ T cells from PBMCs, taken from culture after CMV antigen stimulation. All receptors come from a human donor in good health (CMV status not recorded). Some clones in this sample may be carry-over from other donors' samples. Both conserved end residues are part of each CDR3. Each record gives: clone size, D gene, J gene, V gene, CDR3 protein, CDR3 DNA. D genes are given only for firm matches. Size is stated for part of the rows, as once, few or many counts, or as a class when the clone is expanded.

-	-	TRBJ2-3	TRBV12-3/TRBV12-4	CASSPPPNKDTQYF	TGTGCCAGCAGTCCTCCTCCTAACAAAGATACGCAGTATTTT
few	-	TRBJ2-7	TRBV6-5	CASSYSRAGLNHEQYF	TGTGCCAGCAGTTACTCGAGGGCAGGGCTTAACCACGAGCAGTACTTC
many	TRBD2	TRBJ2-3	TRBV7-8	CASSFKEGTSSSTDTQYF	TGTGCCAGCAGCTTTAAGGAAGGGACTAGCTCTAGCACAGATACGCAGTATTTT
few	-	TRBJ2-5	TRBV7-9	CASSFSDRLETQYF	TGTGCCAGCAGCTTTTCGGACAGATTAGAGACCCAGTACTTC
-	-	TRBJ1-1	TRBV19	CASSASIGNTEAFF	TGTGCCAGTAGTGCCTCCATTGGGAACACTGAAGCTTTCTTT
few	-	TRBJ2-3	TRBV28	CASSPFTGRSTDTQYF	TGTGCCAGCAGTCCCTTTACCGGTCGGTCGACAGATACGCAGTATTTT
-	-	TRBJ2-3	TRBV29-1	CSVDVGAGDTQYF	TGCAGCGTTGATGTGGGGGCAGGAGATACGCAGTATTTT
few	-	TRBJ1-3	TRBV6-2/TRBV6-3	CASSYGSGAYGNTIYF	TGTGCCAGCAGTTACGGCTCAGGGGCATATGGAAACACCATATATTTT
-	TRBD1	TRBJ1-1	TRBV6-1	CASSTRTGRRRDTEAFF	TGTGCCAGCAGTACCCGGACAGGGAGGCGGAGGGACACTGAAGCTTTCTTT
many	-	TRBJ2-1	TRBV7-6	CASSLALGARHNEQFF	TGTGCCAGCAGCTTAGCTCTGGGGGCGCGGCACAATGAGCAGTTCTTC
-	-	TRBJ1-2	TRBV2	CATRSGAYGYTF	TGTGCCACCAGATCTGGAGCGTATGGCTACACCTTC
few	-	TRBJ1-1	TRBV6-2/TRBV6-3	CASSVGTWNTEAFF	TGTGCCAGCAGTGTCGGGACCTGGAACACTGAAGCTTTCTTT
-	-	TRBJ2-6	TRBV27	CASSLAPSGANVLTF	TGTGCCAGCAGTTTGGCCCCCTCTGGGGCCAACGTCCTGACTTTC
few	-	TRBJ2-2	TRBV6-1	CASSELKLFANTGELFF	TGTGCCAGCAGTGAACTGAAGTTATTTGCGAACACCGGGGAGCTGTTTTTT
-	TRBD2	TRBJ2-3	TRBV27	CASSPSSGDYADTQYF	TGTGCCAGCAGTCCCTCAAGCGGGGATTACGCAGATACGCAGTATTTT
-	TRBD1	TRBJ2-3	TRBV4-2	CASSRTLGTGGTDTQYF	TGTGCCAGCAGCCGAACCTTGGGGACAGGGGGTACAGATACGCAGTATTTT
-	TRBD2	TRBJ2-2	TRBV9	CASSGGGVAGELFF	TGTGCCAGCAGCGGCGGGGGGGTCGCCGGGGAGCTGTTTTTT
-	TRBD2	TRBJ2-3	TRBV15	CATSRRGGSTDTQYF	TGTGCCACCAGCAGACGGGGGGGAAGCACAGATACGCAGTATTTT
many	-	TRBJ1-5	TRBV5-5	CASSLREGGNQPQHF	TGTGCCAGCAGCTTGAGAGAGGGGGGCAATCAGCCCCAGCATTTT
-	-	TRBJ2-5	TRBV12-3/TRBV12-4	CASSLEVQETQYF	TGTGCCAGCAGTTTAGAGGTCCAAGAGACCCAGTACTTC
few	TRBD1	TRBJ1-6	TRBV4-1	CASSQEDRAYSPLHF	TGCGCCAGCAGCCAGGAAGACAGGGCTTATTCACCCCTCCACTTT
-	-	TRBJ1-5	TRBV4-1	CASSPSEGNQPQHF	TGCGCCAGCAGCCCCTCGGAGGGCAATCAGCCCCAGCATTTT
-	-	TRBJ2-3	TRBV6-5	CASSRPRGETDTQYF	TGTGCCAGCAGCCGCCCCAGGGGCGAAACAGATACGCAGTATTTT
few	-	TRBJ1-1	TRBV4-2	CASSVKGPPNTEAFF	TGTGCCAGCAGCGTCAAAGGCCCCCCGAACACTGAAGCTTTCTTT
-	TRBD2	TRBJ2-1	TRBV12-3/TRBV12-4	CASRPGTRVYNEQFF	TGTGCCAGCAGACCCGGGACTAGAGTCTACAATGAGCAGTTCTTC
-	-	TRBJ1-6	TRBV9	CASSPSMTPHNSPLHF	TGTGCCAGCAGCCCGAGCATGACACCTCATAATTCACCCCTCCACTTT
-	-	TRBJ1-4	TRBV27	CASSFGGQPNEKLFF	TGTGCCAGCAGTTTTGGAGGACAACCAAATGAAAAACTGTTTTTT
-	-	TRBJ1-1	TRBV27	CASSFSAYGGIGNTEAFF	TGTGCCAGCAGTTTCTCAGCCTATGGGGGAATTGGGAACACTGAAGCTTTCTTT